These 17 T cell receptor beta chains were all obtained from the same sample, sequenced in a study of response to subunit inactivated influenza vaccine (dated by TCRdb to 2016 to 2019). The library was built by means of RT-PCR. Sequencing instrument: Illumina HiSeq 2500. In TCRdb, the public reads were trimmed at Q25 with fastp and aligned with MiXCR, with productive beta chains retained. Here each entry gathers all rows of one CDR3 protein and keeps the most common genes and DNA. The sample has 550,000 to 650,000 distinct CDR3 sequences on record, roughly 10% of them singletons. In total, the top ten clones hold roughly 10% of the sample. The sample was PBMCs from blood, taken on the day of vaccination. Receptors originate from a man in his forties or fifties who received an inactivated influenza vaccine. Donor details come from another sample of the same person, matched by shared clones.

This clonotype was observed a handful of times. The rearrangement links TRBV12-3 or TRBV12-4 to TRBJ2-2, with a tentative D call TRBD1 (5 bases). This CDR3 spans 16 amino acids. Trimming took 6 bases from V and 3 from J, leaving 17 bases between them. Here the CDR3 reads CASRPVSREDTGELFF. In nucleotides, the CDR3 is TGTGCCAGCAGGCCAGTCAGCAGGGAAGACACCGGGGAGCTGTTTTTT.

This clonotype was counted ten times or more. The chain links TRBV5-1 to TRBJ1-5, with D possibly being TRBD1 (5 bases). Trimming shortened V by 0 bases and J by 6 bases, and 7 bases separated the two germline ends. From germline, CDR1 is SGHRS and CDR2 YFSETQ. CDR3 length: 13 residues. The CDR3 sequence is CASSLAGGQPQHF. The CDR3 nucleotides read TGCGCCAGCAGCTTGGCCGGGGGTCAGCCCCAGCATTTT.

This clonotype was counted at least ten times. The CDR3 DNA reads as TGCGCCAGCAGCCAACAGGGAATGAACACTGAAGCTTTCTTT. It codes for CASSQQGMNTEAFF. The gene calls are TRBV5-1 and TRBJ1-1, with TRBD1 as a possible D gene (6 bases). Germline CDR1 SGHRS, CDR2 YFSETQ. This CDR3 has 14 residues. V gave up 4 bases and J gave up 0 bases, with 10 bases separating them.

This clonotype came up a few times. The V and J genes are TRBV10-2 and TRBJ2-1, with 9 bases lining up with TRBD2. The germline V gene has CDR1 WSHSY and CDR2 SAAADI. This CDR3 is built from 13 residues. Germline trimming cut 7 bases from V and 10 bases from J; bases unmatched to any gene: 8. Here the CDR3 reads CASNNLAGLEQFF. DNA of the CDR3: TGCGCCAGCAACAACCTAGCGGGATTGGAGCAGTTCTTC.

Written as DNA, the CDR3 is TGCAGTGCAACCGGGACAATCCAAGAGACCCAGTACTTC. It yields the protein CSATGTIQETQYF. This chain links TRBV20-1 with TRBJ2-5, with a weak D call TRBD1 (6 bases). V was pared by 6 bases and J by 1 base, with 12 bases between. The CDR3 loop spans 13 amino acids. Germline V gene sequence: CDR1 DFQATT, CDR2 SNEGSKA (reference sequence).

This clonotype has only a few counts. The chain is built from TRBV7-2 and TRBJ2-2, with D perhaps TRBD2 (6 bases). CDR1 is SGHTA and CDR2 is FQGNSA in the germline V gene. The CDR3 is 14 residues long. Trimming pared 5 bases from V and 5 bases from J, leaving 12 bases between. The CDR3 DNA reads TGTGCCAGCAGCCTCAGACTAGAAACCGGGGAGCTGTTTTTT. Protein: CASSLRLETGELFF.

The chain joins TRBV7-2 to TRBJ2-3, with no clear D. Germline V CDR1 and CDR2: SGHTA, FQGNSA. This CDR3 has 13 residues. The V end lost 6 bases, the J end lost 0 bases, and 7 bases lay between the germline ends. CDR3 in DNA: TGTGCCAGCAGGAACATTAGCACAGATACGCAGTATTTT. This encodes CASRNISTDTQYF.

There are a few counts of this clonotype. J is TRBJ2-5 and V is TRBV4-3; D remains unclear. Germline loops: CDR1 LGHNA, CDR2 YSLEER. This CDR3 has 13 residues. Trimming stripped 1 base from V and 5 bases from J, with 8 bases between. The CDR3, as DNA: TGCGCCAGCAGCCAAGCGTCCGATGAGACCCAGTACTTC. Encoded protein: CASSQASDETQYF.

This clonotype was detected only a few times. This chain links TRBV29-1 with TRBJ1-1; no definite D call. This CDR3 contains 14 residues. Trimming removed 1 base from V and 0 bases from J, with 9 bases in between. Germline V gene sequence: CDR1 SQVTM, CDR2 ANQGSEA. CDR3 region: CSVEGPPMNTEAFF. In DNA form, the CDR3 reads TGCAGCGTTGAAGGGCCGCCCATGAACACTGAAGCTTTCTTT.

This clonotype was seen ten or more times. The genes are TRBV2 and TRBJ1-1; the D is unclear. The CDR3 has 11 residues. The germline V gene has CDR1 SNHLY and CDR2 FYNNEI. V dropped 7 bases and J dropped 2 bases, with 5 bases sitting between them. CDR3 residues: CASKLNTEAFF. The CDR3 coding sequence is TGTGCCAGCAAGCTCAACACTGAAGCTTTCTTT.

CDR3 in DNA: TGTGCCACCAGTGGAGAGACTAGCGGGTGGATTAGCACAGATACGCAGTATTTT. Translating gives CATSGETSGWISTDTQYF. The J gene is TRBJ2-3, the V gene TRBV24-1, with 10 nucleotides matching TRBD2. Trimming took 5 bases from V and 0 from J; bases not matched to a gene: 10. The length of the CDR3 is 18 residues. CDR1 and CDR2 from the germline V gene are KGHDR and SFDVKD.

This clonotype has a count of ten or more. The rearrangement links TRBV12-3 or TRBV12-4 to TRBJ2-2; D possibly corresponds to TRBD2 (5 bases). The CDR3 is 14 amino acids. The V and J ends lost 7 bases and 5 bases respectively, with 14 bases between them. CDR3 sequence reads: CASTLGSATGELFF. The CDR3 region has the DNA TGTGCCAGCACCCTTGGGAGCGCAACCGGGGAGCTGTTTTTT.

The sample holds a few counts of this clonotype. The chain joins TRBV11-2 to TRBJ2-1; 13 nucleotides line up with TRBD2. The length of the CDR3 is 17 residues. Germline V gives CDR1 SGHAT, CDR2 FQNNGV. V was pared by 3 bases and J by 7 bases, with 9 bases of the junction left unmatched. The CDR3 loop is CASSLHQLAGGLNEQFF. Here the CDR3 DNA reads TGTGCCAGCAGCTTGCACCAACTAGCGGGAGGGCTGAATGAGCAGTTCTTC.

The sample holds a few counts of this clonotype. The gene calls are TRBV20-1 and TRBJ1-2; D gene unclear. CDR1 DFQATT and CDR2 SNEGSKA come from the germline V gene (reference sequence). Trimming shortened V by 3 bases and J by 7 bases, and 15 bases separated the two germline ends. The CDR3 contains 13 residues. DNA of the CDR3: TGCAGTGCTAGGGGCGGGAGCGTTGGTGGCTACACCTTC. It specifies CSARGGSVGGYTF.

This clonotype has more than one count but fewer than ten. CDR3 nucleotides: TGTGCCAGCTCTGTCGGGACAGGCTACGAGCAGTACTTC. This encodes CASSVGTGYEQYF. The chain carries TRBV27 and TRBJ2-7, with 8 bases matching TRBD1. Germline CDR1 is MNHEY and CDR2 is SMNVEV (reference sequence). Losses at the gene ends were 8 bases for V and 3 bases for J; bases not matched to a gene: 6. The CDR3 has 13 residues.

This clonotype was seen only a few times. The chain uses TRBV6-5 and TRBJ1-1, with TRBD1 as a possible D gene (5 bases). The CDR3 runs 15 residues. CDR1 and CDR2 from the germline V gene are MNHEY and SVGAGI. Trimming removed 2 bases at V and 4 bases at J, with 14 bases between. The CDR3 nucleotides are TGTGCCAGCAGTTACGATGGCCAGGGCGGCACTGAAGCTTTCTTT. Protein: CASSYDGQGGTEAFF.

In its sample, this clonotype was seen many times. The CDR3 loop is CASSRLTGTDAEQFF. The CDR3 nucleotides read TGTGCCAGCTCACGTCTAACTGGGACAGACGCTGAGCAGTTCTTC. The chain joins TRBV18 to TRBJ2-1; 7 positions match TRBD1. Germline CDR1 reads KGHSH; CDR2 reads LQKENI. The CDR3 has 15 amino acids. Unmatched junction bases numbered 12, after V lost 4 bases and J lost 9 bases. Based on the CDR3 plus reference TRBV18 and TRBJ2-1, the full variable domain is NAGVMQNPRHLVRRRGQEARLRCSPMKGHSHVYWYRQLPEEGLKFMVYLQKENIIDESGMPKERFSAEFPKEGPSILRIQQVVRGDSAAYFCASSRLTGTDAEQFFGPGTRLTVL.